This TCR beta chain was retrieved from a study of OX40 agonist ivuxolimab in advanced cancers. Generated by immunoSEQ multiplex PCR, the TCRdb table keeps only in-frame clones and is missing some. The sample has roughly 68,000 clones; roughly 84% are singletons. The clonotype was recovered from an adult with an advanced solid tumor such as melanoma, head and neck, liver or kidney cancer. The source material was CD4+ or CD8+ T cells sorted from blood, sampled in a trial of the OX40 agonist ivuxolimab.

The DNA of the CDR3 is TGTGCCAGTAGTATTTCCGGTCCTGGGGCCAACGTCCTGACTTTC. Translated: CASSISGPGANVLTF. V and J are TRBV19 and TRBJ2-6, with D uncertain. V lost 3 bases to trimming and J lost 2 bases, with 8 bases between them. From germline, CDR1 is LNHDA and CDR2 SQIVND (reference sequence). The CDR3 covers 15 residues.